Detailed here is one T cell receptor beta chain. The antigen remains undetermined. This sample is drawn from a study of vaccination and CD4 T cells after COVID-19. Study information: Every participant had a vaccine, which was either BNT162b2 or mRNA-1273, given in two doses.

The Oncomine TCR Beta short-read assay was what sequenced the DNA obtained from cultured CD4+ T cells. Investigators isolated genomic DNA from cultured CD4+ T cells. One entry per CDR3 protein, called by TCRdb with MiXCR from the PCR reads. The sample gives about 14,000 distinct CDR3 sequences, 29% of which show up once; 15% to 20% is in the top ten. This CDR3 is built from 14 residues. Germline V gene data show CDR1 as MNHEY and CDR2 as SVGAGI. The germline V and J ends were trimmed by 0 bases and 7 bases, with 10 bases remaining between them. Treatment of the sample: roughly ten-day PBMC culture with coronavirus spike peptide pools or control peptides (ViraFEST assay). Nucleocapsid antibody negativity before and after vaccination indicated that healthy vaccinees had never had SARS-CoV-2 infection. Each well held 2 million or so PBMCs in IL-2 (approximately 10 IU/ml) medium with about 10 ug/ml peptide pools.

The sequenced sample was CD4+ T cells from blood, cultured in vitro, obtained before SARS-CoV-2 vaccination. The receptor was isolated from a human donor who received a COVID-19 vaccine. The V gene is TRBV6-5, the J gene TRBJ1-5; unclear D gene. The CDR3 reads CASSYSNAGQPQHF. The CDR3, as DNA: TGTGCCAGCAGTTACTCGAATGCGGGGCAGCCCCAGCATTTT.